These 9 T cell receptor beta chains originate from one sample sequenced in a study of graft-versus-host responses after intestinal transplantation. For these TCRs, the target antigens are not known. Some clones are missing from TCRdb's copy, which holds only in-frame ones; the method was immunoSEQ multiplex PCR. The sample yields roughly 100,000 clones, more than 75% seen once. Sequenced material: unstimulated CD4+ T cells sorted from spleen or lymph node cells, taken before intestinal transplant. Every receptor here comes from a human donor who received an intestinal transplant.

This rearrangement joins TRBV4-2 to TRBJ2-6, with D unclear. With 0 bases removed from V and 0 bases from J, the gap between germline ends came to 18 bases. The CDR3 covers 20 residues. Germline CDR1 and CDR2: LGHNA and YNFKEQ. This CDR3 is CASSQDTAGSYGSGANVLTF. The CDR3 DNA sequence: TGTGCCAGCAGCCAAGATACTGCCGGATCTTACGGCTCTGGGGCCAACGTCCTGACTTTC.

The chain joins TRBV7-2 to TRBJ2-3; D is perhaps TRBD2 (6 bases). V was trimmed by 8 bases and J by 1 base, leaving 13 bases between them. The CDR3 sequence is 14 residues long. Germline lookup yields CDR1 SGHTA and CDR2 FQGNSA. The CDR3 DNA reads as TGTGCCAGCCGCTGGCGCGGGGGCACAGATACGCAGTATTTT. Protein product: CASRWRGGTDTQYF.

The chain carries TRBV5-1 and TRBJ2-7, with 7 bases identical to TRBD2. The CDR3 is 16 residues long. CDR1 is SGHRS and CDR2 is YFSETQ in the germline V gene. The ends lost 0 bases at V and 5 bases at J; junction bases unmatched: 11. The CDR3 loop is CASSLGQAGVRNEQYF. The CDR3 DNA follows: TGCGCCAGCAGCTTGGGTCAGGCGGGAGTGAGAAACGAGCAGTACTTC.

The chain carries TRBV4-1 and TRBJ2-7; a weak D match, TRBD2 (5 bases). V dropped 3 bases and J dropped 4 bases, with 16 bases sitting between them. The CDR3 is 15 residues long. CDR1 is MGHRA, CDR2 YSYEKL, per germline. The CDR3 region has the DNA TGCGCCAGCAGCCATGTTCGGGGAAGGAGGTACGAGCAGTACTTC. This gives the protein CASSHVRGRRYEQYF.

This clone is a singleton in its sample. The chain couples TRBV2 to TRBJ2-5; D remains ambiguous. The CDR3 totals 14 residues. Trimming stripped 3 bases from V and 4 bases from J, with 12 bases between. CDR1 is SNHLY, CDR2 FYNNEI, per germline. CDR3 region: CASSEAGNRETQYF. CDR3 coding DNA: TGTGCCAGCAGTGAGGCAGGCAACCGAGAGACCCAGTACTTC.

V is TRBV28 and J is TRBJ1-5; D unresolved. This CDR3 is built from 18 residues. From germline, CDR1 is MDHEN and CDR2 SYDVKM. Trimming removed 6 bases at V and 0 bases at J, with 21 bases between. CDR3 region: CASSAPRPRDYSNQPQHF. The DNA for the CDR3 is TGTGCCAGCAGCGCTCCCCGACCGAGAGATTATAGCAATCAGCCCCAGCATTTT.

This CDR3 reads CASSLQGGGYEQYF. The CDR3 nucleotides read TGTGCCAGCAGTCTACAGGGAGGGGGATACGAGCAGTACTTC. The gene calls are TRBV27 and TRBJ2-7; D is possibly TRBD2 (7 bases). With 5 bases removed from V and 4 bases from J, the gap between germline ends came to 15 bases. CDR1 and CDR2 from the germline V gene are MNHEY and SMNVEV (reference sequence). This CDR3 spans 14 amino acids.

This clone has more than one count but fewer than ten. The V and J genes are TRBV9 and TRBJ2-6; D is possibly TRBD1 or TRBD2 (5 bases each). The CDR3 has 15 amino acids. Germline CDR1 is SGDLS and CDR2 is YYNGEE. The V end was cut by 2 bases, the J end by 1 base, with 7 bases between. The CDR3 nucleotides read TGTGCCAGCAGCGTGGGGGTTTCTGGGGCCAACGTCCTGACTTTC. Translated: CASSVGVSGANVLTF.

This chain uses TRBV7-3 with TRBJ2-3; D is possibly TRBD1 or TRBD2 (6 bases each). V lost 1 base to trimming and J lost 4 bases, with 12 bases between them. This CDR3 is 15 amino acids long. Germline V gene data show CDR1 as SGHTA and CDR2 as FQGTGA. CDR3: CASSLRGALADTQYF. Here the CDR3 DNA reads TGTGCCAGCAGCTTAAGGGGGGCCCTTGCAGATACGCAGTATTTT.